What follows is one T cell receptor (beta chain) and its context. Each CDR3 protein is one row after TCRdb ran MiXCR on the reads. Counted here are some 100,000 distinct CDR3 sequences, 31% occurring once; the ten biggest clones make up 2% to 2.5%. CDR1 is SQVTM and CDR2 is ANQGSEA in the germline V gene. This CDR3 has 16 amino acids. The germline V and J ends were trimmed by 0 bases and 0 bases, with 14 bases remaining between them. This sample is drawn from a study of type 1 regulatory T cells. Overall study context: T-allo10 is a Tr1-enriched, alloantigen-specific CD4 T cell product made in vitro.

The TCR comes from a human donor in good health. The sequencing sample was made of CD4+ T cells, either the whole sample or a sorted fraction (not recorded which). The chain uses TRBV29-1 and TRBJ2-5; D may be TRBD1 (5 bases). The CDR3 loop reads CSVEDPGLNYQETQYF. The CDR3 DNA sequence: TGCAGCGTTGAAGATCCAGGGCTTAATTACCAAGAGACCCAGTACTTC.